This T cell receptor beta chain was found in a study of cytomegalovirus exposure and HLA in healthy donors (dated by TCRdb to about 2017). About the investigation overall: An earlier analysis of roughly 610 of the donors reported approximately 300 Gb of sequence data and 100 million to 120 million unique TCR beta sequences obtained from roughly 170 million T cells. Donor age, sex, ethnicity and CMV serostatus were collected together with the repertoire data. A later analysis re-examined previously published TCR beta repertoires from more than 550 donors and added high-resolution HLA genotyping to investigate patterns of TCR occurrence. In a later genetic analysis, genome-wide SNP genotypes for about 55% of the 666 donors were used, and that subset was treated as a discovery cohort. HLA typing covered class I and class II loci at four-digit resolution. Of the roughly 420 genotyped donors, 81% were placed in the genetic ancestry cluster associated with self-reported Caucasian donors. Rather than drawing on any new phenotypic data, the later analysis identified candidate immune exposures from TCR beta sequences and the way those sequences occurred across donors. The study profiled the T cell repertoires of hundreds of subjects by immunosequencing and related them to cytomegalovirus serostatus. High-throughput TCR immunosequencing, statistical association of individual TCRs with disease status, and machine learning were combined to predict cytomegalovirus infection status. The study was designed to test whether signatures of past pathogen exposure could be identified by cataloging public T cell receptors. About 300 gigabases of sequencing data and 78 million or so unique TCR sequences were included in an early release covering roughly 600 HLA-typed donors. A few DR-DQ haplotypes were treated as single units for association and clustering because of strong linkage in the cohort. All discovery cohort repertoires had been generated using a single sequencing platform. A separate validation cohort of some 130 different subjects was used in addition to the roughly 700-subject first cohort. Among about 410 genotyped donors of the cohort, an average of approximately 240,000 unique TCR beta nucleotide sequences was sequenced per donor, of which 15% to 20% were non-productive. Typing coverage differed by locus: A, B, C, DRB1 and DQB1 were typed in roughly 620-630 donors, DQA1 in about 510, DPA1 in roughly 590, and DPB1 in just under 480. To decide whether each TCR beta V gene segment behaved as functional or pseudogenic, an earlier analysis of 587 of the donors relied on high-throughput TCR beta sequencing.

The cohort was made up of under 800 healthy bone marrow donors. At the time of sampling, every cohort member was nominally healthy, though immune exposures that went unrecorded were likely present. The donor tested CMV seronegative, placing the donor among the 352 seronegative members of the cohort. A peripheral blood sample was provided by each donor, and peripheral blood mononuclear cells were used for TCR beta sequencing. Genomic DNA was extracted from the blood cell samples with the Qiagen DNeasy Blood Extraction Kit. Receptors were amplified or captured by the immunoSEQ multiplex PCR assay. For the multiplex PCR, a mixture combining 60 forward primers for TCR Vbeta segments and 13 reverse primers for TCR Jbeta segments was used. The CDR3 region of rearranged TCR beta genes was amplified from genomic DNA by a multiplex PCR assay. The Illumina HiSeq System was used to sequence the amplified TCR beta libraries as 87-base-pair reads. The authors processed their data as follows. In a later analysis, roughly 80 million unique TCR beta chains were counted across the 500 to 700 repertoires, and around 10 million of these chains were shared by at least two donors. Raw reads were error-corrected and collapsed into unique sequences with a nearest-neighbor algorithm that merged closely related sequences to remove PCR and sequencing errors. Alignment of CDR3 sequences to IMGT reference sequences was used to assign V, D and J gene segments. For a sequence to be retained, at least a six-nucleotide match to both a V gene segment and a J gene segment was required. A rearrangement was called productive if the CDR3 had no stop codons and remained in frame with V and J, and every other rearrangement was called non-productive. CDR3 was defined by IMGT convention, running from the second conserved V-encoded cysteine to the conserved J-encoded phenylalanine. The earlier analysis of about 570 of the donors excluded any sequence lacking an unambiguous match to a single V gene segment. In an earlier analysis of 587 of the donors, V segments were called functional above 56.7% productive rearrangements and were called segregating when the between-donor standard deviation exceeded 5%. A statistical classification framework was developed to diagnose cytomegalovirus status using the catalog of TCR beta chain sequences. A later analysis assigned V and J genes by comparing TCR nucleotide sequences with IMGT/GENE-DB human TR gene sequences. A later analysis assigned CDR3 sequences and most-parsimonious VDJ recombination scenarios with the TCRdist pipeline. In a later analysis, every TCR beta chain was defined by the combination of its CDR3 amino acid sequence and its V-gene family, and reads without a unique V-gene family were dropped. To address suspected cross-contamination and a sequencing artifact, a later analysis removed 592 highly shared, low-generation-probability nucleotide sequences. In a later analysis, a clonal expansion index for each public chain was calculated from normalized within-repertoire ranks of inferred template counts. A later analysis computed generation probabilities with a VDJ recombination model fitted to out-of-frame rearrangements, and checked the results against IGoR. A later analysis scored TCR-TCR, TCR-HLA and TCR-CMV co-occurrence with hypergeometric tests, applying a repertoire-size bias correction to TCR pairs. In a later analysis, false discovery rates were estimated by permuting HLA or CMV assignments 20 times. In a later analysis, co-occurring TCRs were grouped using DBSCAN, and TCRdist sequence similarity was added for clustering within HLA-allele-positive subsets. Repertoires with fewer than 30,000 or more than 120,000 public chains, plus five repertoires with anomalous nucleotide sharing, were excluded from co-occurrence clustering. TCRdb limited this immuneACCESS table to in-frame rearrangements with V and J called. A share of clones is missing; checked studies link under half to unresolved V genes, and the rest is unexplained. V and J calls and clone size come straight from that table; D and trimming were deduced from the DNA. The sample records over 150,000 clones, around 77% of which are singletons. The top ten hold less than 3.5% of the sample.

Relative to germline, V is 7 bases shorter and J is 5 bases shorter, with 13 bases between their ends. CDR1 SGHRS and CDR2 YFSETQ are derived from the germline V gene. The CDR3 has 14 amino acids, counting the end cysteine and phenylalanine. Only the CDR3 part of the read is kept: 42 bases, read in frame from the first base. The research as a whole found: Sequencing depth was assumed to be roughly uniform across donors in the presence/absence analyses, though that assumption may not hold. Compared with the approximately 670-donor mean, donors in an Asian-associated ancestry cluster had fewer N-insertions in productive TCRs, according to a later genetic analysis. According to the authors, the approach could potentially be generalized to other disease states and immunological phenotypes. A later analysis reported that several top co-occurrence clusters appeared linked to parvovirus B19, influenza, CMV and Epstein-Barr virus. In the study, some 160 TCR beta chains were listed as associated with cytomegalovirus. The earlier analysis of 450 to 700 of the donors excluded some 16 rarely observed V segments, including chromosome 9 orphons, because counts were too low. Specific HLA alleles were associated with 15,000 to 20,000 TCR beta sequences at a false discovery rate of 0.05 in a later analysis. While some public TCRs were present in many individuals, most TCR sequences turned up only very rarely across donors. The classifier was reported to diagnose cytomegalovirus status with high specificity and sensitivity in both the original and validation cohorts. For the cohort, immune exposure information was limited to CMV serostatus. In a later genetic analysis, a missense DCLRE1C variant was associated with V-gene and J-gene trimming of TCR beta chains, and the association was replicated in an independent cohort. A further reported finding was that TCR beta sequences accurately predicted the HLA-A and HLA-B alleles for most subjects in the first cohort. In a later analysis, the rate of TCR association differed among HLA loci, with DRB1 alleles having the most associated TCRs and HLA-C alleles having the fewest. HLA typing was unavailable for some donors at each locus, so association tests used only the typed subset. In an earlier analysis of 500 to 650 of the donors, most TCR beta V segments appeared in productive rearrangements about 90% or about 30% of the time, broadly matching IMGT annotations. Correlated functional status among segregating V segments might be attributable to linkage disequilibrium, but an unknown experimental factor could not be ruled out. The cohort was sequenced for TCR beta chains only, and without alpha or paired-chain data the features that could be detected were limited. When HLA alleles, especially DR and DQ, strongly co-occurred, TCR associations were difficult to assign to individual alleles. Because the 87-base-pair reads could not distinguish some IMGT-functional V segments, including TRBV6-2 and TRBV6-3, those segments were excluded. A later analysis found that most CMV-associated TCR beta chains appeared HLA-restricted, with HLA associations seemingly driven largely by CMV exposure. A group of highly shared sequence variants was considered likely to be a technical artifact of the sequencing pipeline. In vitro tests confirmed that a few of the cytomegalovirus-associated TCR beta chains recognize cytomegalovirus antigens. In a later analysis, HLA-associated TCR beta chains showed more clonal expansion and lower generation probabilities than non-associated chains that were equally common.

This clone was seen only once. Its antigen is not yet known. It has no much larger one-base neighbor in the sample; base qualities were not kept. Source material: PBMCs. This TCR was sampled from a woman aged 25 to 39 in good health and CMV-seronegative. The receptor chain draws on TRBV5-1 and TRBJ1-6; the D gene remains uncertain. In nucleotides, the sequence is TGCGCCAGCGCTAGCAGTTCTAATAATTCACCCCTCCACTTT. This sequence encodes CASASSSNNSPLHF.